The rows below give T cell receptor beta chains drawn from one sample of a study of T cells in Graves' hyperthyroidism and ophthalmopathy. Each CDR3 protein gets one entry after TCRdb re-called the multiplex PCR reads with MiXCR. The sample consists of fewer than 600,000 distinct CDR3 sequences, 14% of them appearing once. Sequenced material: blood. The receptors here all came from a woman between 35 and 50 years old with Graves' hyperthyroidism. CDR3s include the opening cysteine and the closing phenylalanine or tryptophan. A D gene is named only where the DNA matches it firmly. Clone size is shown for a subset of rows, as once, few, many or a class of expanded clone.

v_gene	d_gene	abundance	j_gene	CDR3nt	CDR3aa
TRBV7-9	NA	NA	TRBJ2-1	TGTGCCAGCAGCTCAACAGTGACCATCAATGAGCAGTTCTTC	CASSSTVTINEQFF
TRBV27	NA	many	TRBJ1-2	TGTGCCAGCAGTTTCCAAGCTAACTATGGCTACACCTTC	CASSFQANYGYTF
TRBV5-1	NA	NA	TRBJ2-7	TGCGCCAGCAGCTTATTCCTAGCGCGGCCCTCATCGAATGATTACGAGCAGTACTTC	CASSLFLARPSSNDYEQYF
TRBV5-1	TRBD2	NA	TRBJ2-7	TGCGCCAGCAGCTTGTCAACTAGCGGGATAGGCGAGCAGTACTTC	CASSLSTSGIGEQYF
TRBV4-1	TRBD2	few	TRBJ2-1	TGCGCCAGCAGCCAAGACCCGGGACTAGCGTACTACAATGAGCAGTTCTTC	CASSQDPGLAYYNEQFF
TRBV10-3	NA	NA	TRBJ1-1	TGTGCCATCAGTGAGTCGGAGAGGGCTGAAGCTTTCTTT	CAISESERAEAFF
TRBV12-3/TRBV12-4	TRBD1	many	TRBJ1-6	TGTGCCAGCAGCCAAACGGGACAGGGAGGCTCACCCCTCCACTTT	CASSQTGQGGSPLHF
TRBV29-1	TRBD1	many	TRBJ2-7	TGCAGCGTTACAGGGGGAGGCCTCTACGAGCAGTACTTC	CSVTGGGLYEQYF
TRBV28	TRBD1	many	TRBJ1-5	TGTGTCAGCTTGGGATCGGACAGGGTGCATCAGCCCCAGCATTTT	CVSLGSDRVHQPQHF
TRBV6-1	NA	few	TRBJ1-5	TGTGCCAGCAGTGTGGCCGGGAGCCATAGCAATCAGCCCCAGCATTTT	CASSVAGSHSNQPQHF
TRBV7-8	NA	few	TRBJ1-2	TGTGCCAGCAGCTTAGGGTCTAACAGCGCGAACACCTTC	CASSLGSNSANTF
TRBV7-9	NA	NA	TRBJ2-3	TGTGCCAGCAGCTTAGAGGGGTACCGGCCCGGTAGCACAGATACGCAGTATTTT	CASSLEGYRPGSTDTQYF
TRBV7-9	NA	NA	TRBJ1-6	TGTGCCAGCAGCCGGGCCGGGACGGCGAATTCACCCCTCCACTTT	CASSRAGTANSPLHF
TRBV2	TRBD1	NA	TRBJ1-5	TGTGCCAGCAGAGGAGACAGGGGATGGCAGCCCCAGCATTTT	CASRGDRGWQPQHF
TRBV19	TRBD1	NA	TRBJ1-1	TGTGCCAGTACCTTCAGCAGGGGGCAGGCGAACACTGAAGCTTTCTTT	CASTFSRGQANTEAFF
TRBV7-9	TRBD2	NA	TRBJ2-1	TGTGCCAGCAGCCCAGCGGGAGGCCTCTCCTACAATGAGCAGTTCTTC	CASSPAGGLSYNEQFF
TRBV12-3/TRBV12-4	TRBD2	many	TRBJ2-7	TGTGCCAGCAGTCTCCGGGAGGGCTCCTACGAGCAGTACTTC	CASSLREGSYEQYF
TRBV11-2	TRBD2	many	TRBJ2-7	TGTGCCAGCAGCCAGAGAGGGGGACTAGCGGGTGAAAGACACTACGAGCAGTACTTC	CASSQRGGLAGERHYEQYF
TRBV11-1	TRBD1	many	TRBJ2-2	TGTGCCAGCAGCTTCACAGGGGGCGGCGGGGAGCTGTTTTTT	CASSFTGGGGELFF
TRBV6-1	TRBD1	NA	TRBJ1-2	TGTGCCAGCACCAGAATTCGGGACAGTGATGGCTACACCTTC	CASTRIRDSDGYTF
TRBV9	TRBD1	NA	TRBJ1-1	TGTGCCAGCAGCGCCCCTTACTCCGGGACAGGGGACGGGAACACTGAAGCTTTCTTT	CASSAPYSGTGDGNTEAFF
TRBV12-3/TRBV12-4	TRBD2	many	TRBJ2-2	TGTGCCAGCAGTTTCAGCGGGAGGGCGGACACCGGGGAGCTGTTTTTT	CASSFSGRADTGELFF
TRBV13	NA	NA	TRBJ2-2	TGTGCCAGCAGCAGAAGGGTCCACACCGGGGAGCTGTTTTTT	CASSRRVHTGELFF
TRBV12-3/TRBV12-4	NA	many	TRBJ2-7	TGTGCCAGCAGCGCACCAGGCGCAGGCTACGAGCAGTACTTC	CASSAPGAGYEQYF
TRBV2	NA	many	TRBJ1-6	TGTGCCAGCAGTGCTGATTTTGGGGTCACCCTCCACTTT	CASSADFGVTLHF
TRBV14	NA	few	TRBJ2-7	TGTGCCAGCAGCCCCCAGCGGAGCTACGAGCAGTACTTC	CASSPQRSYEQYF
TRBV7-2	NA	many	TRBJ2-5	TGTGCCAGCAGCCGCGGGTCGTCGGAGACCCAGTACTTC	CASSRGSSETQYF
TRBV11-2	TRBD1	many	TRBJ2-2	TGTGCCAGCAGCGATATGACAGGGATGAACACCGGGGAGCTGTTTTTT	CASSDMTGMNTGELFF
TRBV28	NA	NA	TRBJ2-3	TGTGCCAGCCACGGGAGCGGCACAGATACGCAGTATTTT	CASHGSGTDTQYF
TRBV29-1	NA	NA	TRBJ1-1	TGCAGCGTTGAAGTAGGCAGGATGGCCACTGAAGCTTTCTTT	CSVEVGRMATEAFF
TRBV5-4	NA	few	TRBJ2-7	TGTGCCAGCAGCATCTGGGGGGGCGAGGCCGAGCAGTACTTC	CASSIWGGEAEQYF
TRBV20-1	NA	many	TRBJ1-5	TGCAGTGCTAGAGATACAGGCAGCGGGGGGCAGCCCCAGCATTTT	CSARDTGSGGQPQHF
TRBV18	NA	few	TRBJ2-6	TGTGCCAGCTCACCGGGCCCTCTGGATTCTGGGGCCAACGTCCTGACTTTC	CASSPGPLDSGANVLTF
TRBV4-1	NA	NA	TRBJ2-1	TGCGCCAGCAGCTGGCGGCGCGAGCAATACAATGAGCAGTTCTTC	CASSWRREQYNEQFF
TRBV12-3/TRBV12-4	NA	few	TRBJ1-1	TGTGCCAGCAGTATGGGGGTGGAAGCTTTCTTT	CASSMGVEAFF
TRBV10-3	NA	few	TRBJ1-6	TGTGCCATCAGTGAGCGGGGTACCAGCTCGGGCCATTCACCCCTCTACTTT	CAISERGTSSGHSPLYF
TRBV20-1	NA	few	TRBJ2-2	TGCAGTGGTGAAAGGGGACCCTACACCGGGGAGCTGTTTTTT	CSGERGPYTGELFF
TRBV11-3	NA	NA	TRBJ2-2	TGTGCCAGCAGCACGTACAGGGTTCCCGGGGAGCTGTTTTTT	CASSTYRVPGELFF
TRBV20-1	NA	few	TRBJ1-2	TGCAGTGCTAGAGACAGGAGCTACACCTTC	CSARDRSYTF
TRBV28	NA	many	TRBJ1-2	TGTGCCAGCAGGGATAGAGTAAGGGGCTACACCTTC	CASRDRVRGYTF
TRBV2	TRBD2	many	TRBJ2-1	TGTGCCAGCAGAGTGACTAGCGGAGTCTACAATGAGCAGTTCTTC	CASRVTSGVYNEQFF